The entry that follows covers one T cell receptor beta chain sequence. This clonotype appeared a few times. The specificity of this receptor is unknown. Base qualities are missing; no much larger clone stands one base away. The data were obtained in a study of Graves' ophthalmopathy and Graves' hyperthyroidism (dated by TCRdb to between 2017 and 2018). A note on the overall study: Stable hyperthyroidism was defined as no progression to ophthalmopathy within 18 months of follow-up. To explore V-J signatures distinguishing ophthalmopathy from hyperthyroidism, a discovery set of about a hundred patients (roughly 44 ophthalmopathy, some 57 stable hyperthyroidism) was enrolled. In more than five hyperthyroidism patients, the T-cell repertoires found in thyroid tissue were compared with those found in blood. Once sampling was done, hyperthyroidism patients were given methimazole at a starting dose of 30 mg daily, while ophthalmopathy patients were given high-dose intravenous methylprednisolone. In total, approximately 140 blood samples were TCR-sequenced: 43 ophthalmopathy, some 72 hyperthyroidism and roughly 17 hyperthyroidism-to-ophthalmopathy patients. For independent validation, a separate cohort was made up of 18 to 20 hyperthyroidism patients plus 17 patients who later progressed from hyperthyroidism to ophthalmopathy. The study used signatures of the TCR beta repertoire to tell Graves' ophthalmopathy apart from Graves' hyperthyroidism and to predict which patients would progress to ophthalmopathy. What the research found in general, with its limitations: Most expanded thyroid clonotypes with frequency above 0.001 were also detected in blood, suggesting blood repertoires may reflect the thyroid immune response. In validation, the model predicted ophthalmopathy progression with about 71% sensitivity and about 73% specificity; about a dozen predicted patients were CT-confirmed with GO in a median of approximately six months. In cross-validation, the 13-signature model distinguished ophthalmopathy from stable hyperthyroidism with 85% to 90% sensitivity and nearly 82% specificity, and in the test set the corresponding values were around 78% and 73%. No statistical method was used to set the sample size in advance, and the investigators knew which group each participant was assigned to.

CDR1 and CDR2, looked up from the germline V gene (reference sequence), are SEHNR and FQNEAQ. CDR3 length: 16 amino acids, cysteine to phenylalanine. Only the CDR3 DNA stays, 48 bases, in frame from base 1. From V the trimming removes 5 bases and from J it removes 3 bases, while the gene matches leave 6 bases of the junction unaccounted for. For repertoire sequencing, the TCR beta CDR3 regions were amplified from RNA transcripts. The first round of RT-PCR was done with HTBI primers and the Qiagen OneStep RT-PCR kit, and was followed by a second round of multiplex PCR, then size selection and purification. The libraries underwent paired-end sequencing with 100 bp reads on an Illumina HiSeq2000. Per the authors' processing: SOAPnuke was used for read processing, and reads with adapters, uncalled bases, a mean Phred below 15, or no exact constant-primer or identifier match were discarded. COPE v1.2.5 was used to merge the high-quality paired reads. Clonotypes were defined as unique nucleotide sequences and were aligned to IMGT TRB V, D and J references using MiTCR v1.1. Analysis was restricted to V-J combinations with a frequency above 0.0001, which covered 99.2% of repertoires. For each V-J combination, a TCR clonal expansion and chaos score was defined as the ratio of F50 clonal expansion to chaos observed in the TCRdist matrix. Welch's t-statistics and random forest were used to narrow the features down to 13 V-J combinations, which were then fed into a naive Bayes classifier. Thyroid-blood repertoire similarity was quantified with the Morisita-Horn index. Using fastp at Q25 and MiXCR, TCRdb reprocessed the public reads and kept productive beta chains. Rows with one shared CDR3 protein collapse into an entry with the most common genes and DNA. The V and J calls come from TCRdb's annotation, not from the publication. The sample includes around 520,000 distinct CDR3 sequences, with under 40% observed a single time. Clones ranked in the top ten supply 3.5% to 4.5% of the sample.

Patients with hyperthyroidism were aged 18 to 65 years, had been newly diagnosed, and had a disease duration of less than 2 months. Patients with other autoimmune diseases, uncontrolled infections, pregnancy or lactation were excluded. Diagnosis relied on clinical symptoms, serum thyroxine, TRAb, thyroid ultrasound and orbital computed tomography. Total RNA was extracted with Trizol reagent and quality-checked on an Agilent 2100 Bioanalyzer. Sample: peripheral blood or thyroid tissue (not recorded which). The source of this sequence is an adult man with Graves' hyperthyroidism. The chain is encoded by TRBV7-9 joined to TRBJ2-2; TRBD2 fits 10 bases in the junction. The DNA is TGTGCCAGCAGCACAGGGACTAGCGCTTACACCGGGGAGCTGTTTTTT. It specifies CASSTGTSAYTGELFF. Reference TRBV7-9 and TRBJ2-2 genes cover what lies past the CDR3, so the full variable domain is DTGVSQNPRHKITKRGQNVTFRCDPISEHNRLYWYRQTLGQGPEFLTYFQNEAQLEKSRLLSDRFSAERPKGSFSTLEIQRTEQGDSAMYLCASSTGTSAYTGELFFGEGSRLTVL.